A selection of T cell receptor beta chains follows, all from one sample in a study of blood T cell repertoires in COVID-19. Repertoires were generated with immunoSEQ multiplex PCR, while TCRdb's copy carries only in-frame clones and drops some. Of 210,000 or so clones in the sample, roughly nine tenths were seen once. Source material: peripheral blood. All receptors derive from a woman between 45 and 65 years old with acute or convalescent COVID-19. Both conserved end residues are part of each CDR3. D genes are given only for firm matches. Clone size is shown for a subset of rows, as once, few, many or a class of expanded clone.

NA	few	TRBV10-2	TRBJ1-2	TGCGCCAGCAGTGAGTCTTGGGGGGTGCTTGGCTACACCTTC	CASSESWGVLGYTF
NA	few	TRBV28	TRBJ1-5	TGTGCCAGCAGTTTTTTAACACCTAATCAGCCCCAGCATTTT	CASSFLTPNQPQHF
TRBD1	NA	TRBV10-3	TRBJ1-1	TGTGCCATCAGTCTACAGGGGGCAACTGAAGCTTTCTTT	CAISLQGATEAFF
TRBD2	NA	TRBV27	TRBJ2-3	TGTGCCAGCAGGAAATTACTAGCGGGAGGGCCCCCCTCAGATACGCAGTATTTT	CASRKLLAGGPPSDTQYF
NA	NA	TRBV5-1	TRBJ2-3	TGCGCCAGCAGCCCTTCGGGGCGGGGAACCACAGATACGCAGTATTTT	CASSPSGRGTTDTQYF
NA	NA	TRBV6-2/TRBV6-3	TRBJ1-4	TGTGCCAGCAGTTACACAGGGACAAAACTGTTTTTT	CASSYTGTKLFF
NA	once	TRBV30	TRBJ2-1	TGTGCCTGGAGGTTAAGCGGGTATTACCCCGAACAGTTCTTC	CAWRLSGYYPEQFF
TRBD2	NA	TRBV2	TRBJ2-7	TGTGCCAGCAGAGATCTAGCGGGGGCTCCTTACGAGCAGTACTTC	CASRDLAGAPYEQYF
NA	NA	TRBV3-1/TRBV3-2	TRBJ2-7	TGTGCCAGCAGCCAAGGGAACAGTATCTACGAGCAGTACTTC	CASSQGNSIYEQYF
TRBD1	NA	TRBV27	TRBJ2-1	TGTGCCAGCAGTACAGGGGGCAATGAGCAGTTCTTC	CASSTGGNEQFF
NA	NA	TRBV19	TRBJ1-5	TGTGCCAGTAGTATCAGGGTAGGCAATCAGCCCCAGCATTTT	CASSIRVGNQPQHF
TRBD1	NA	TRBV19	TRBJ1-5	TGTGCCAGTAACGACGGGACAGGGCGAAATCAGCCCCAGCATTTT	CASNDGTGRNQPQHF
TRBD1	NA	TRBV6-6	TRBJ1-5	TGTGCCAGCATCGGGCTCGGGACAGGCCCCCAGCATTTT	CASIGLGTGPQHF
NA	NA	TRBV9	TRBJ1-4	TGTGCCAGCAGCCCCGAAGAAGGGGGTGAAAAACTGTTTTTT	CASSPEEGGEKLFF
NA	NA	TRBV6-6	TRBJ1-4	TGTGCCAGCAGACAATTGGGGGGGGCTAATGAAAAACTGTTTTTT	CASRQLGGANEKLFF
TRBD2	NA	TRBV6-5	TRBJ2-1	TGTGCCAGCAGTTCGACTAGCGGGGGGTCCTACAATGAGCAGTTCTTC	CASSSTSGGSYNEQFF
TRBD2	NA	TRBV7-3	TRBJ2-1	TGTGCCAGCAGCCCCGGGACTAGCGGGGGGCCTACTGAGCAGTTCTTC	CASSPGTSGGPTEQFF
NA	NA	TRBV15	TRBJ1-5	TGTGCCACCAGCAGAGATGGGAGACCCGATCAGCCCCAGCATTTT	CATSRDGRPDQPQHF
TRBD1	NA	TRBV11-3	TRBJ2-7	TGTGCCAGCAGCCAAGGGACAGCGCGAATCTACGAGCAGTACTTC	CASSQGTARIYEQYF
TRBD1	NA	TRBV30	TRBJ2-1	TGTGCCTGGAAGACAGGGAACCAGGGGGATGAGCAGTTCTTC	CAWKTGNQGDEQFF
TRBD1	once	TRBV14	TRBJ1-6	TGTGCCAGCAGCCAAGTGACAGGGAATTCACCCCTCCACTTT	CASSQVTGNSPLHF
NA	NA	TRBV4-2	TRBJ1-1	TGTGCCAGCAGCCAAGCGGGGGGGAGCAACACTGAAGCTTTCTTT	CASSQAGGSNTEAFF
NA	NA	TRBV6-5	TRBJ2-1	TGTGCCAGCAGTTACTCGGGTCAGGGGTGGGATGAGCAGTTCTTC	CASSYSGQGWDEQFF